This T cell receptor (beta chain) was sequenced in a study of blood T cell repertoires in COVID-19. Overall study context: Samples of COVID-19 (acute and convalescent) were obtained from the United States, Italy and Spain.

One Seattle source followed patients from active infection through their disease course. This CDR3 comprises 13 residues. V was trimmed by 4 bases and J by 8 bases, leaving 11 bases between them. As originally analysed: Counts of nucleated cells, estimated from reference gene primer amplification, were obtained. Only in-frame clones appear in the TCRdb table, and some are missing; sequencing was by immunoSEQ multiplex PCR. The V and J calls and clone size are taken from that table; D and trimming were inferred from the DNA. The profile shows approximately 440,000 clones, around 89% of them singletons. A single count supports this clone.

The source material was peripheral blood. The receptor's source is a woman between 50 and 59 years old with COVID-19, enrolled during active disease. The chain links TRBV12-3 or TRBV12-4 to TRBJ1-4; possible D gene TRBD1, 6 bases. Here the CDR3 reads CASSSSGTEKLFF. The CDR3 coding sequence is TGTGCCAGCAGTTCATCCGGGACAGAAAAACTGTTTTTT.